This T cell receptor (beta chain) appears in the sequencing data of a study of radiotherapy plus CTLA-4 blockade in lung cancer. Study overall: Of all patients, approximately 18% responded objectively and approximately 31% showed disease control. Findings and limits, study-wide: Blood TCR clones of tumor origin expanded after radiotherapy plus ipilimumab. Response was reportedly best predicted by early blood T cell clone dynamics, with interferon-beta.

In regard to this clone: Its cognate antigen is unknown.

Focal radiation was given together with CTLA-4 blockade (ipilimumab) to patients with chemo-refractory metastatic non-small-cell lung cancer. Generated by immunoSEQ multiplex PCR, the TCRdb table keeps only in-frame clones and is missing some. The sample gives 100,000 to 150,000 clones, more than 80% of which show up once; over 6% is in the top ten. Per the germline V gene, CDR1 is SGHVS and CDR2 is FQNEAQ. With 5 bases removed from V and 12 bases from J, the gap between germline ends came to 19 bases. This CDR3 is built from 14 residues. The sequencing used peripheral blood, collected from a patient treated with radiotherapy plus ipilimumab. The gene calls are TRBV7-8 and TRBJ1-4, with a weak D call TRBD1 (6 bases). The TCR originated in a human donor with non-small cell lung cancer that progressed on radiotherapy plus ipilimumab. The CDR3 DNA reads TGTGCCAGCAGCCAGGGGAGGAACACAAGGGAACTGTTTTTT. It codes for CASSQGRNTRELFF.